This is a list of T cell receptor beta chains from one sample in a study of shared clonotypes between healthy human individuals. Assay: immunoSEQ multiplex PCR; the TCRdb copy retains only in-frame clones and omits some. The sample has approximately 1.5 million clones, nearly 99% seen once. Sequenced sample: naive CD4+ T cells sorted from blood. The source is a man aged 25-45 years in good health. The CDR3 runs from the conserved cysteine through the conserved F or W. A D gene is named only where the DNA matches it firmly. Clone size is not always given. Where it is, it says once, few, many or a class for expanded clones.

NA	TRBV4-3	TRBJ1-1	NA	CASSQDRRGPEAFF	TGCGCCAGCAGCCAAGATCGTAGGGGTCCTGAAGCTTTCTTT
NA	TRBV18	TRBJ2-5	NA	CASSPRHKETQYF	TGTGCCAGCTCACCCCGACACAAAGAGACCCAGTACTTC
NA	TRBV5-1	TRBJ2-7	TRBD1	CASSLGQEAEQYF	TGCGCCAGCAGCTTAGGACAGGAGGCCGAGCAGTACTTC
once	TRBV15	TRBJ2-5	NA	CATSREGDLAETQYF	TGTGCCACCAGCAGAGAAGGGGACCTAGCGGAGACCCAGTACTTC
NA	TRBV2	TRBJ1-2	NA	CASSEWGSNYGYTF	TGTGCCAGCAGTGAATGGGGGTCGAACTATGGCTACACCTTC
NA	TRBV5-5	TRBJ2-7	NA	CASSLPGGNYEQYF	TGTGCCAGCAGCTTGCCGGGGGGCAACTACGAGCAGTACTTC
NA	TRBV5-4	TRBJ2-2	TRBD1	CASSPRGPLTGELFF	TGTGCCAGCAGCCCGAGGGGGCCCTTAACCGGGGAGCTGTTTTTT
NA	TRBV5-1	TRBJ2-2	NA	CASSVGHNTGELFF	TGCGCCAGCAGCGTGGGACACAACACCGGGGAGCTGTTTTTT
NA	TRBV6-6	TRBJ1-5	NA	CASSYGGLKQPQHF	TGTGCCAGCAGTTACGGAGGGTTAAAACAGCCCCAGCATTTT
NA	TRBV7-9	TRBJ1-2	NA	CASSLEGRAYGYTF	TGTGCCAGCAGCTTAGAGGGTCGGGCCTATGGCTACACCTTC
NA	TRBV11-2	TRBJ2-7	NA	CASSSIRGRFSYEQYF	TGTGCCAGCAGCTCTATCCGAGGGAGATTCTCCTACGAGCAGTACTTC
NA	TRBV5-1	TRBJ2-3	TRBD1	CASSPGSSGQIDTQYF	TGCGCCAGCAGCCCGGGCTCCTCGGGACAGATAGATACGCAGTATTTT
NA	TRBV18	TRBJ1-2	NA	CASSLGTWDGYTF	TGTGCCAGCTCACTCGGGACCTGGGATGGCTACACCTTC
NA	TRBV9	TRBJ2-5	NA	CASSVVGFGETQYF	TGTGCCAGCAGCGTAGTAGGTTTCGGGGAGACCCAGTACTTC
NA	TRBV27	TRBJ2-7	NA	CASSLRFGRGPLDEQYF	TGTGCCAGCAGTTTGAGGTTTGGTCGCGGGCCGTTGGACGAGCAGTACTTC
NA	TRBV18	TRBJ1-4	NA	CASSPSPTANEKLFF	TGTGCCAGCTCACCTTCGCCGACAGCTAATGAAAAACTGTTTTTT